What follows are 22 T cell receptor beta chains derived from one specimen sequenced in a study of blood T cell repertoires in COVID-19. TCRdb's copy holds only in-frame clones and misses some; the assay was immunoSEQ multiplex PCR. The data contain some 70,000 clones, around 87% of them singletons. Material for sequencing was peripheral blood. These receptors were taken from a man aged 45-65 years with active COVID-19.

The V gene is TRBV28, the J gene TRBJ2-3; tentative D call: TRBD1 (6 bases). This CDR3 has 15 residues. Per the germline V gene, CDR1 is MDHEN and CDR2 is SYDVKM. Trimming pared 3 bases from V and 3 bases from J, leaving 13 bases between. The CDR3 coding sequence is TGTGCCAGCAGTTTTACAGGGCTCCGTACAGATACGCAGTATTTT. Its protein is CASSFTGLRTDTQYF.

V is TRBV19 and J is TRBJ2-1, with TRBD2 matching over 8 bases. The length of the CDR3 is 16 residues. The germline CDR1 and CDR2 sequences are LNHDA and SQIVND (reference sequence). The ends lost 4 bases at V and 8 bases at J; junction bases unmatched: 13. CDR3 amino acids: CASSTDGTRVGDEQFF. For the CDR3, the DNA is TGTGCCAGTAGTACCGATGGGACTAGGGTAGGGGATGAGCAGTTCTTC.

The V call is TRBV6-6, the J call TRBJ2-7; 8 positions agree with TRBD2. The trim removed 6 bases at V and 7 bases at J, leaving 14 bases unmatched. The CDR3 consists of 15 residues. From germline, CDR1 is MNHNY and CDR2 SVGAGI (reference sequence). CDR3 amino acids: CASRPRGSGMEEQYF. The DNA for the CDR3 is TGTGCCAGCAGGCCCCGAGGTAGCGGGATGGAGGAGCAGTACTTC.

The CDR3 sequence: CASRLDSSGNTIYF. CDR3 DNA: TGTGCCAGCAGACTCGACAGCTCTGGAAACACCATATATTTT. This chain uses TRBV5-5 with TRBJ1-3, with D perhaps TRBD1 (5 bases). CDR3 length equals 14 residues. CDR1 and CDR2 from the germline V gene are SGHKS and YYEKEE (reference sequence). Trimming stripped 5 bases from V and 0 bases from J, with 9 bases between.

The rearrangement uses TRBV7-7 and TRBJ2-2; D call uncertain. V dropped 5 bases and J dropped 6 bases, with 13 bases sitting between them. This CDR3 spans 14 amino acids. Germline V gives CDR1 SSHAT, CDR2 FNYEAQ (reference sequence). CDR3 sequence reads: CASSRTYSAGELFF. The CDR3 nucleotides are TGTGCCAGCAGCCGTACCTACAGTGCCGGGGAGCTGTTTTTT.

The CDR3 region has the DNA TGTGCCAGCAGTCCTAAGGGACAGTTGAACACTGAAGCTTTCTTT. Encoded protein: CASSPKGQLNTEAFF. The chain links TRBV3-1 (or the pseudogene TRBV3-2) to TRBJ1-1, with 7 bases lining up with TRBD1. CDR1 LGHDT and CDR2 YNNKEL come from the germline V gene (reference sequence). The V and J ends lost 6 bases and 0 bases, in that order; junction bases with no gene match: 7. The CDR3 has 15 residues.

V gene TRBV11-1 combines with J gene TRBJ2-7; perhaps TRBD1 as D (5 bases). There are 12 residues in the CDR3. Germline lookup yields CDR1 SGHAT and CDR2 FQDESV (reference sequence). Trimming pared 4 bases from V and 9 bases from J, leaving 13 bases between. This CDR3 is CASSSGSQGQYF. In nucleotides, the CDR3 is TGTGCCAGCAGCTCCGGGTCTCAGGGGCAGTACTTC.

This clone was counted once. The chain combines TRBV9 with TRBJ2-7; the D gene is possibly TRBD1 (6 bases). Trimming took off 0 bases at V and 2 bases at J, with 12 bases between the two ends. CDR1 SGDLS and CDR2 YYNGEE come from the germline V gene. The CDR3 extends over 15 amino acids. The CDR3 DNA reads TGTGCCAGCAGCGTAGGGGACACAACCGCCTACGAGCAGTACTTC. It is translated as CASSVGDTTAYEQYF. Using reference TRBV9 and TRBJ2-7 for the parts outside the CDR3, the full variable domain is DSGVTQTPKHLITATGQRVTLRCSPRSGDLSVYWYQQSLDQGLQFLIQYYNGEERAKGNILERFSAQQFPDLHSELNLSSLELGDSALYFCASSVGDTTAYEQYFGPGTRLTVT.

This clone was counted between two and nine times. Written as DNA, the CDR3 is TGTGCCAGCAGGCGGGGACAGCGAGGAGACTACACCTTC. This gives the protein CASRRGQRGDYTF. The V call is TRBV7-2, the J call TRBJ1-2; the match to TRBD1 covers 7 bases. This CDR3 is built from 13 residues. V gave up 6 bases and J gave up 10 bases; unmatched junction bases: 11. Germline values: CDR1 SGHTA, CDR2 FQGNSA.

The genes are TRBV4-3 and TRBJ2-7; 10 nucleotides align to TRBD1. With 4 bases clipped from V and 3 bases from J, the junction kept 9 bases outside the gene matches. This CDR3 contains 16 residues. CDR1 and CDR2 (germline): LGHNA, YSLEER. CDR3 in DNA: TGCGCCAGCAGCCCAGCCGGGACAGGGGACCTCTACGAGCAGTACTTC. This gives the protein CASSPAGTGDLYEQYF.

This chain joins TRBV3-1 (or the pseudogene TRBV3-2) and TRBJ2-1; 8 bases are a match to TRBD2. This CDR3 contains 18 residues. Germline V gene data show CDR1 as LGHDT and CDR2 as YNNKEL (reference sequence). Trimming at V came to 0 bases and at J to 9 bases, leaving 16 bases not matched to a gene. The CDR3 coding sequence is TGTGCCAGCAGCCAAGAAATAGGTGGTACCAGCGGGAGAGGTGAGCAGTTCTTC. This codes for CASSQEIGGTSGRGEQFF.

The V call is TRBV19, the J call TRBJ2-1, with 11 bases lining up with TRBD2. From germline, CDR1 is LNHDA and CDR2 SQIVND (reference sequence). The CDR3 totals 19 residues. The junction had 16 bases not matched to a gene; V was cut back by 5 bases and J by 4 bases. The CDR3 loop is CASSLYYPLLAGAYNEQFF. DNA of the CDR3: TGTGCCAGTAGTCTCTACTATCCCCTACTAGCGGGAGCTTACAATGAGCAGTTCTTC.

The rearrangement joins TRBV19 to TRBJ1-1, with a possible D match to TRBD1 (5 bases). Trimming took off 6 bases at V and 1 base at J, with 15 bases between the two ends. CDR1 and CDR2 (germline): LNHDA, SQIVND (reference sequence). The CDR3 spans 15 residues. As DNA, the CDR3 is TGTGCCAGTAGGTTACAGGTGGCCCAGAACACTGAAGCTTTCTTT. This encodes CASRLQVAQNTEAFF.

V and J are TRBV11-3 and TRBJ2-6, with TRBD1 matching over 11 bases. With V trimmed by 5 bases and J by 0 bases, 6 bases remained unmatched. Germline loops: CDR1 SGHNT, CDR2 YENEEA. The CDR3 covers 18 residues. CDR3 in amino acids: CASSPGTGGASGANVLTF. The CDR3 coding sequence is TGTGCCAGCAGCCCCGGGACAGGGGGGGCCTCTGGGGCCAACGTCCTGACTTTC.

This chain uses TRBV5-1 with TRBJ2-5; 7 bases are a match to TRBD2. Germline CDR1 reads SGHRS; CDR2 reads YFSETQ. The CDR3 consists of 14 residues. V trimming: 1 base; J trimming: 4 bases; junction bases outside the gene matches: 4. The CDR3 DNA is TGCGCCAGCAGCTTGACGGGGGGACGAGAGACCCAGTACTTC. This encodes CASSLTGGRETQYF.

In this sample, this clone turned up a few times. V gene TRBV4-2 combines with J gene TRBJ2-1, with D possibly being TRBD2 (6 bases). This CDR3 has 13 residues. V was pared by 1 base and J by 6 bases, with 7 bases between. CDR1 and CDR2 from the germline V gene are LGHNA and YNFKEQ. The CDR3 nucleotides read TGTGCCAGCAGCCAAGGGGGAGGCAATGAGCAGTTCTTC. This codes for CASSQGGGNEQFF.

The J gene is TRBJ1-5, the V gene TRBV4-3; D remains unclear. The V end was cut by 2 bases, the J end by 1 base, with 9 bases between. Germline lookup yields CDR1 LGHNA and CDR2 YSLEER. The CDR3 contains 15 residues. CDR3: CASSQRYSSNQPQHF. In nucleotides, the CDR3 is TGCGCCAGCAGCCAAAGATACTCAAGCAATCAGCCCCAGCATTTT.

This clone was recorded only once. J is TRBJ2-1 and V is TRBV29-1, with D perhaps matching TRBD2 (5 bases). CDR1 is SQVTM and CDR2 is ANQGSEA in the germline V gene. V gave up 2 bases and J gave up 6 bases, with 14 bases separating them. The CDR3 is made up of 14 amino acids. CDR3 nucleotide sequence: TGCAGCGTTGAAAACCCGAGGACTCCCAATGAGCAGTTCTTC. Amino acids: CSVENPRTPNEQFF.

This clone showed up just a few times. The V and J genes are TRBV10-3 and TRBJ2-5; 7 bases map to TRBD1. The CDR3 extends over 13 amino acids. Trimming at V came to 10 bases and at J to 5 bases, leaving 10 bases not matched to a gene. Germline-derived CDR1 and CDR2 are ENHRY and SYGVKD. CDR3 protein: CATQNRGGETQYF. CDR3 bases: TGTGCCACCCAAAACAGGGGTGGGGAGACCCAGTACTTC.

The J gene is TRBJ2-1, the V gene TRBV6-5; 8 bases map to TRBD1. This CDR3 comprises 12 residues. After removal of 6 bases from V and 8 bases from J, the junction contained 3 bases not matched to a gene. CDR1 and CDR2 (germline): MNHEY, SVGAGI. The CDR3: CASSDRGDEQFF. The DNA of the CDR3 is TGTGCCAGCAGCGACAGGGGCGATGAGCAGTTCTTC.

This clone has only one observation. CDR3 in DNA: TGTGCCTGGAGTCGGAGCAAAGAAGGTGCAACTAATGAAAAACTGTTTTTT. Its protein product is CAWSRSKEGATNEKLFF. V usage is TRBV30 and J usage is TRBJ1-4; D is ambiguous. V gave up 2 bases and J gave up 0 bases, with 16 bases separating them. From germline, CDR1 is GTSNPN and CDR2 SVGIG (reference sequence). The CDR3 contains 17 residues.

The V call is TRBV27, the J call TRBJ2-4, with 7 bases lining up with TRBD1. Germline values: CDR1 MNHEY, CDR2 SMNVEV (reference sequence). The V segment lost 6 bases and the J segment 8 bases; nucleotides outside the gene matches: 7. The CDR3 is 13 amino acids. For the CDR3, the DNA is TGTGCCAGCAGACCTCCGGGACAGTACATTCAGTACTTC. It is translated as CASRPPGQYIQYF.